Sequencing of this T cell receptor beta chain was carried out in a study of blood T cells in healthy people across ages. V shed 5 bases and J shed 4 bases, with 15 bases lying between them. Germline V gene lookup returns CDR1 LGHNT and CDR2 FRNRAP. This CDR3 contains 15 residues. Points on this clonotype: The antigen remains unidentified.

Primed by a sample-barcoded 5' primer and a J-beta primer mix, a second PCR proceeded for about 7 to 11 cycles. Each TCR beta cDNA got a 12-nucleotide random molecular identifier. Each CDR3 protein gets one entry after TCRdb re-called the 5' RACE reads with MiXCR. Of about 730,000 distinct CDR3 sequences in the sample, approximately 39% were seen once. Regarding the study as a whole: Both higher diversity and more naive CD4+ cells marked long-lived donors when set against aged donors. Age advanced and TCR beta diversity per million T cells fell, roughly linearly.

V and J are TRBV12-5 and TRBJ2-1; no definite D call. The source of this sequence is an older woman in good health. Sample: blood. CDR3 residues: CASGGTPDSYNEQFF. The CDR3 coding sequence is TGTGCTAGTGGTGGCACCCCCGACTCATACAATGAGCAGTTCTTC.